What follows is one TCR beta chain and its context. This entry belongs to a study of blood T cell repertoires in COVID-19. Germline V gene data show CDR1 as MDHEN and CDR2 as SYDVKM. The V gene lost 3 bases and the J gene lost 7 bases, with 12 bases spanning the gap. The CDR3 totals 14 residues. Original processing methods: Counts of nucleated cells, estimated from reference gene primer amplification, were obtained. The data were produced by immunoSEQ multiplex PCR, yet TCRdb's version contains in-frame clones alone and is incomplete. That table is the source of V, J and clone size, and D and trimming were worked out from the DNA. This table holds tens of thousands of clones, roughly 79% found once.

This chain uses TRBV28 with TRBJ1-4; D ambiguous. This clonotype originated in a human donor in a cohort sampled during active COVID-19. Source material: peripheral blood. This chain's CDR3 is CASSFEEVSEKLFF. The CDR3 nucleotides read TGTGCCAGCAGTTTTGAAGAAGTGAGTGAAAAACTGTTTTTT.